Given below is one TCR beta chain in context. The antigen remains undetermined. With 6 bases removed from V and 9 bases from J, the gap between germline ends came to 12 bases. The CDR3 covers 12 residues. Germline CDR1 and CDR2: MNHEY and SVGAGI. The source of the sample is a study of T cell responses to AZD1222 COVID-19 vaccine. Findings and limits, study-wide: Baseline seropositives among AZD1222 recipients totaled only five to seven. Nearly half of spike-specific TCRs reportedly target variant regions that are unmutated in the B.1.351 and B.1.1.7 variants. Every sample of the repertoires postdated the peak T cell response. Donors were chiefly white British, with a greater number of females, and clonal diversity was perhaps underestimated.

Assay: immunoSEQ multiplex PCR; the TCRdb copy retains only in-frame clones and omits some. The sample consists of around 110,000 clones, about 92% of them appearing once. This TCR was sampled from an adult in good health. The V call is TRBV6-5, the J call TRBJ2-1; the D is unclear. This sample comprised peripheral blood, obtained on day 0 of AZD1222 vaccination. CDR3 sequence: CASRDRASEQFF. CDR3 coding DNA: TGTGCCAGCAGGGACCGAGCATCTGAGCAGTTCTTC.